This T cell receptor (beta chain) was obtained from a study of blood T cells in healthy people across ages. Study conclusions and caveats: Observed TCR beta diversity per million T cells went down as age went up. This fall followed a roughly linear course with age. Whereas aged donors had fewer naive CD4+ cells, long-lived donors had more of them and higher diversity. The study regarded diversity estimates from one million T cells as underestimates.

Note on this clonotype: As yet, its antigen is unknown.

There are 13 residues in the CDR3. The V and J ends lost 7 bases and 7 bases, in that order; junction bases with no gene match: 5. Germline V CDR1 and CDR2: LGHNT, FRNRAP. The second PCR ran roughly 7 to 11 cycles with a sample-barcoded 5' primer and J-beta primers. All samples yielded 2.5 million or more CDR3-containing paired-end reads. TCRdb fed the 5' RACE reads into MiXCR, producing one record per CDR3 protein. The data show about 2 million distinct CDR3 sequences, with about 50% seen just once and approximately 2% held by the top ten. The chain is built from TRBV12-5 and TRBJ1-5; 9 bases map to TRBD1. The specimen was blood. This clonotype originated in a woman in her thirties or forties in good health. The CDR3 DNA reads as TGTGCTAGTGCGGACAGGGGTCAACAGCCCCAGCATTTT. Amino acids: CASADRGQQPQHF. Filled out from reference TRBV12-5 and TRBJ1-5, the complete variable domain reads DARVTQTPRHKVTEMGQEVTMRCQPILGHNTVFWYRQTMMQGLELLAYFRNRAPLDDSGMPKDRFSAEMPDATLATLKIQPSEPRDSAVYFCASADRGQQPQHFGDGTRLSIL.